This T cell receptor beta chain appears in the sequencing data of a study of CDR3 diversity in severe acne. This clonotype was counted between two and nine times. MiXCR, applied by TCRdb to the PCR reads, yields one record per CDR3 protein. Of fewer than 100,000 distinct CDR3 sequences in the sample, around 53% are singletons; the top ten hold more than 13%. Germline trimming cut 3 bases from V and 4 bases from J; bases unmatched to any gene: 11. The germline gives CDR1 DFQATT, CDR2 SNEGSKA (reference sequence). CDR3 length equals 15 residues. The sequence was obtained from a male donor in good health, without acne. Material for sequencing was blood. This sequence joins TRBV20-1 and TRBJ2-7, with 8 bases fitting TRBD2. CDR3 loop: CSARVGDGRGYEQYF. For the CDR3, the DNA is TGCAGTGCTAGGGTGGGTGACGGGAGGGGTTACGAGCAGTACTTC.